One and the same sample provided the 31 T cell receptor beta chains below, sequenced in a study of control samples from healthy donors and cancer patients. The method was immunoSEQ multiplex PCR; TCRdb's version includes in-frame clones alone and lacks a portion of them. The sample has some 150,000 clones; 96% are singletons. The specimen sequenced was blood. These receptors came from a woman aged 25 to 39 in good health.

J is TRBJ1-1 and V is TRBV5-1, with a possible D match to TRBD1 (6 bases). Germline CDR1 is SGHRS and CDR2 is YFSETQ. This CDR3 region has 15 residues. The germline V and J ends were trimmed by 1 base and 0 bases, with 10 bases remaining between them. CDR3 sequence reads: CASSLYQGMNTEAFF. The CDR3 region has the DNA TGCGCCAGCAGCTTGTATCAGGGGATGAACACTGAAGCTTTCTTT.

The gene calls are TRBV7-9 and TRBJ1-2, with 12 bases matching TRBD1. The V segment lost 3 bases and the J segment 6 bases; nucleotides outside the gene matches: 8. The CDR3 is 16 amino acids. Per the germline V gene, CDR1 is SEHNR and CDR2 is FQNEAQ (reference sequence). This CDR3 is CASSFRSGQGANGYTF. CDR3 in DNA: TGTGCCAGCAGCTTTCGATCGGGACAGGGGGCCAATGGCTACACCTTC.

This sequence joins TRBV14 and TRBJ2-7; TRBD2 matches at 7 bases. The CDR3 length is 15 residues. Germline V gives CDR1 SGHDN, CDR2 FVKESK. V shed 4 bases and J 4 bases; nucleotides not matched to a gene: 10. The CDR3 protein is CASSPSRREIYEQYF. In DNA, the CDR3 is TGTGCCAGCAGCCCCTCTCGGCGGGAGATTTACGAGCAGTACTTC.

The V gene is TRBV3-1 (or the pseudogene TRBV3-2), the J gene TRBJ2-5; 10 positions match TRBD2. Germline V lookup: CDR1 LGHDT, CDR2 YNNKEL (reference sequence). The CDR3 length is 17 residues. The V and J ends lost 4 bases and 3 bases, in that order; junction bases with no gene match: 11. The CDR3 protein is CASSPIYPLAGEETQYF. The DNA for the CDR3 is TGTGCCAGCAGCCCCATATACCCTCTAGCGGGGGAAGAGACCCAGTACTTC.

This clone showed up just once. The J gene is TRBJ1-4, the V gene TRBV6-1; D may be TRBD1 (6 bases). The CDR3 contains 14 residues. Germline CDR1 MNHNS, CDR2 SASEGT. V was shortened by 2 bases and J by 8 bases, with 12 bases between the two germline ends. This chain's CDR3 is CASSERGRKEKLFF. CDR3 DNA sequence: TGTGCCAGCAGTGAACGGGGGCGGAAAGAAAAACTGTTTTTT.

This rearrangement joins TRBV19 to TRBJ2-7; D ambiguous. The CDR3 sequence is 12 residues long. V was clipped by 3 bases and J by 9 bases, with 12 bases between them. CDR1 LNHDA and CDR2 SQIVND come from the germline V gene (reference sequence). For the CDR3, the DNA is TGTGCCAGTAGTATCACCTCGCCGTTGCAGTACTTC. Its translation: CASSITSPLQYF. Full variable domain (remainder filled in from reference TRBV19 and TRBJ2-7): DGGITQSPKYLFRKEGQNVTLSCEQNLNHDAMYWYRQDPGQGLRLIYYSQIVNDFQKGDIAEGYSVSREKKESFPLTVTSAQKNPTAFYLCASSITSPLQYFGPGTRLTVT.

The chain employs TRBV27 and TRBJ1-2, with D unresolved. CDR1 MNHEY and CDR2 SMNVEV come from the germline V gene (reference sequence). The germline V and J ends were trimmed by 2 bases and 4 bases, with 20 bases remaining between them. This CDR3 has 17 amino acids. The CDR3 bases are TGTGCCAGCAGTTTAATAACCGGTGGAACAACTCTCTATGGCTACACCTTC. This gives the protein CASSLITGGTTLYGYTF.

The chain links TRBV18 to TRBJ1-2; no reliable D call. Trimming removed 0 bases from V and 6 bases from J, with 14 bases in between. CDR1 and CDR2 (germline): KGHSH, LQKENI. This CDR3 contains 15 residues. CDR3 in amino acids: CASSPPAGGLHGYTF. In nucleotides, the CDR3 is TGTGCCAGCTCACCACCGGCTGGAGGGTTGCATGGCTACACCTTC.

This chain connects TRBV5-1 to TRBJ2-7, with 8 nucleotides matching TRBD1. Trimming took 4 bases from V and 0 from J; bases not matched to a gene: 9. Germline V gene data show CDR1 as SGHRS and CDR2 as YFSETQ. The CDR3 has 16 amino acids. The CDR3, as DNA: TGCGCCAGCAGCCCTGGGGACAGGACCTTCTCCTACGAGCAGTACTTC. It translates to CASSPGDRTFSYEQYF.

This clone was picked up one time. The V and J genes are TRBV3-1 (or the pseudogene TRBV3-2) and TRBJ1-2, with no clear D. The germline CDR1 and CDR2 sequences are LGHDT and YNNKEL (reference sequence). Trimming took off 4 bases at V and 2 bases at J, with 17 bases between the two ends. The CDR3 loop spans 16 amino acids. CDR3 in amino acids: CASSRHGGYRNYGYTF. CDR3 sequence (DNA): TGTGCCAGCAGCCGACACGGCGGCTATCGGAACTATGGCTACACCTTC.

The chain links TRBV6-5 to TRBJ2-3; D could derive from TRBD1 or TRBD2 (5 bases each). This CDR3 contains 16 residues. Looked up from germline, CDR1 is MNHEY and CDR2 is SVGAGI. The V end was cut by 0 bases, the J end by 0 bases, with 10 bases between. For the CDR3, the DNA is TGTGCCAGCAGTTACTCTCGGGACGGTAGCACAGATACGCAGTATTTT. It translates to CASSYSRDGSTDTQYF.

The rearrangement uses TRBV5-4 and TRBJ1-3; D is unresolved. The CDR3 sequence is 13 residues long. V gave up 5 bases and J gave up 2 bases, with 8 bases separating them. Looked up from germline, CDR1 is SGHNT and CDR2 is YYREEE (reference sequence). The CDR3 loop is CASSRTPGNTIYF. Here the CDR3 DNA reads TGTGCCAGCAGTAGAACGCCTGGAAACACCATATATTTT.

The CDR3 sequence: CASSLVGLPHNEQFF. The CDR3 coding sequence is TGCGCCAGCAGCTTGGTGGGACTGCCGCACAATGAGCAGTTCTTC. The chain uses TRBV5-1 and TRBJ2-1; tentative D call: TRBD2 (6 bases). The CDR3 consists of 15 residues. Germline V gene sequence: CDR1 SGHRS, CDR2 YFSETQ. V lost 0 bases and J lost 5, with 12 bases in between.

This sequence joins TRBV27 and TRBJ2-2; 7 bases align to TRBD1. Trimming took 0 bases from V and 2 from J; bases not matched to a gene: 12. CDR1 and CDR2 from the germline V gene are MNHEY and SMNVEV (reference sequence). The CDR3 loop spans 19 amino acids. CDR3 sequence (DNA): TGTGCCAGCAGTTTATCGATTCGGCTCAAGGGGGCTAACACCGGGGAGCTGTTTTTT. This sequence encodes CASSLSIRLKGANTGELFF.

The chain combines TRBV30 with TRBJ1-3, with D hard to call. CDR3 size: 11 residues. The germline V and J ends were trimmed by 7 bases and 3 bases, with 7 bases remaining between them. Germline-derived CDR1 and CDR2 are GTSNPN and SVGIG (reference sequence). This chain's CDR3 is CALLDGNTIYF. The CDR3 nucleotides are TGTGCCTTGCTGGATGGAAACACCATATATTTT.

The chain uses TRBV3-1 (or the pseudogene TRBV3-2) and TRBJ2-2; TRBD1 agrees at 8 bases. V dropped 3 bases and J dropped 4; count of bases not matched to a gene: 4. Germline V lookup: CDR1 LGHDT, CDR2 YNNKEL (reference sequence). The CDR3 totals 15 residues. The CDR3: CASSHPGGSTGELFF. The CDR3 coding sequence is TGTGCCAGCAGCCACCCAGGGGGCTCCACCGGGGAGCTGTTTTTT.

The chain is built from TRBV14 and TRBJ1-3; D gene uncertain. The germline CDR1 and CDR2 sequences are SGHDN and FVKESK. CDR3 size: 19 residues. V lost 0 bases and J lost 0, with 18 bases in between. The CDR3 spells CASSQDRRKHLSSGNTIYF. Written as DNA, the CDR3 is TGTGCCAGCAGCCAAGATAGAAGGAAACACCTAAGCTCTGGAAACACCATATATTTT.

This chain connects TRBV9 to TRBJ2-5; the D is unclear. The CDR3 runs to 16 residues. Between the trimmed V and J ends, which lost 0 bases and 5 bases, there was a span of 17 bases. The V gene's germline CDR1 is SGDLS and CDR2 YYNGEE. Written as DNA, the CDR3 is TGTGCCAGCAGCGTAGCTACTGGTTGGGGAATCGAGACCCAGTACTTC. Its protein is CASSVATGWGIETQYF.

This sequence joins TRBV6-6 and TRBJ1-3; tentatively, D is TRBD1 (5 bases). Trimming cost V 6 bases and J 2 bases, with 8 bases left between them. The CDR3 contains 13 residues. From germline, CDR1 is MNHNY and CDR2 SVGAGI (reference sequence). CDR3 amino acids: CASRQATGNTIYF. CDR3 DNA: TGTGCCAGCAGACAGGCAACTGGAAACACCATATATTTT.

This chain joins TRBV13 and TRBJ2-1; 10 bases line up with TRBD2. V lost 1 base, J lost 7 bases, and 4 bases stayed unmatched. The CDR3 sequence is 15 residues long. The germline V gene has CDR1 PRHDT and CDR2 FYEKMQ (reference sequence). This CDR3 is CASSLEAGGQNEQFF. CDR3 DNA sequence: TGTGCCAGCAGCTTAGAAGCGGGGGGGCAAAATGAGCAGTTCTTC.

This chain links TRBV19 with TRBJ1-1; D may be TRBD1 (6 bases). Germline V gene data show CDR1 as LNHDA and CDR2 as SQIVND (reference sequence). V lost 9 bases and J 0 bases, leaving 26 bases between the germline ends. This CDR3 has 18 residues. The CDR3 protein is CARRQVISSLEMNTEAFF. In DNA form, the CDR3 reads TGTGCCAGGCGACAGGTCATCTCTTCGCTAGAAATGAACACTGAAGCTTTCTTT.

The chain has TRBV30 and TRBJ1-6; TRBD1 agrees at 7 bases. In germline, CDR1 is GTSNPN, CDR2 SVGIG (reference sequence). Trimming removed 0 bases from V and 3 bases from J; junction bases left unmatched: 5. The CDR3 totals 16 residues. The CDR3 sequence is CAWSVDRDFYNSPLHF. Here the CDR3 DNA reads TGTGCCTGGAGTGTAGACAGGGACTTCTATAATTCACCCCTCCACTTT.

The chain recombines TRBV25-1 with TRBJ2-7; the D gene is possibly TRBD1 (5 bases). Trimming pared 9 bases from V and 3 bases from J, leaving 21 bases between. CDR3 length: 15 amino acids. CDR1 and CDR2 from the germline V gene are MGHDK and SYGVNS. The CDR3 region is CARRHQTGLGYEQYF. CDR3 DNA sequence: TGTGCCAGGAGACATCAAACAGGTTTAGGCTACGAGCAGTACTTC.

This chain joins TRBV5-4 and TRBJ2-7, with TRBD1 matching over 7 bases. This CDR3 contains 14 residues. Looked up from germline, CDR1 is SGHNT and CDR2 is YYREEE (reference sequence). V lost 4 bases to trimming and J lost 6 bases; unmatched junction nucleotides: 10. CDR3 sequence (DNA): TGTGCCAGCAGCCCTACGACAGGGTGGGGCGAGCAGTACTTC. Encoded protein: CASSPTTGWGEQYF.

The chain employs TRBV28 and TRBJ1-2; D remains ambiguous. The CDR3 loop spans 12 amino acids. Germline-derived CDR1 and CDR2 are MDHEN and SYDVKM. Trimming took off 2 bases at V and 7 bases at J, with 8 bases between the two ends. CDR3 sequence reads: CASSLRTPGYTF. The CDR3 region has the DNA TGTGCCAGCAGTTTAAGGACTCCTGGCTACACCTTC.

CDR3 loop: CASSPSGRNEQFF. The CDR3 DNA sequence: TGTGCCAGCAGTCCGAGCGGGAGAAATGAGCAGTTCTTC. The V call is TRBV6-5, the J call TRBJ2-1; 8 bases align to TRBD2. J was trimmed by 7 bases and V by 5 bases; bases with no gene match: 4. The CDR3 spans 13 residues. Per germline, CDR1 MNHEY and CDR2 SVGAGI.

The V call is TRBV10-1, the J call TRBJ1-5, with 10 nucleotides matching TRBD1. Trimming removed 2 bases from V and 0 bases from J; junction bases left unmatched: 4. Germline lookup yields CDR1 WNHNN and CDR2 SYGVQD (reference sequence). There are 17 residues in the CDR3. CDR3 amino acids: CASSEPGTGDSNQPQHF. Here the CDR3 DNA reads TGCGCCAGCAGTGAGCCCGGGACAGGGGATAGCAATCAGCCCCAGCATTTT.

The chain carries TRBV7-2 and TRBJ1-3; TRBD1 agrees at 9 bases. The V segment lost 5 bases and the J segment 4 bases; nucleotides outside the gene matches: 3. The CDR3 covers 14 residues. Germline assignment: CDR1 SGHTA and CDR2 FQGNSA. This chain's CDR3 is CASSRTGEGNTIYF. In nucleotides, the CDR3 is TGTGCCAGCAGCCGGACAGGGGAAGGAAACACCATATATTTT.

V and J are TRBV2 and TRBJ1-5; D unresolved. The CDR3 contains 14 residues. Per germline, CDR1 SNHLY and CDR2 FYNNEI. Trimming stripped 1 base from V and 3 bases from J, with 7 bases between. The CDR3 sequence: CASSEGRDNQPQHF. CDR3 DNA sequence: TGTGCCAGCAGTGAAGGTAGGGACAATCAGCCCCAGCATTTT.

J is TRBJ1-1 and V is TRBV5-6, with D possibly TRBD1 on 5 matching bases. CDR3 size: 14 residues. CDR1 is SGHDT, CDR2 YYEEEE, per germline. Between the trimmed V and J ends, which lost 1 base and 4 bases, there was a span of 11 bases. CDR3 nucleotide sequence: TGTGCCAGCAGCTTGAGGGGCGGGGGCACTGAAGCTTTCTTT. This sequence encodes CASSLRGGGTEAFF.

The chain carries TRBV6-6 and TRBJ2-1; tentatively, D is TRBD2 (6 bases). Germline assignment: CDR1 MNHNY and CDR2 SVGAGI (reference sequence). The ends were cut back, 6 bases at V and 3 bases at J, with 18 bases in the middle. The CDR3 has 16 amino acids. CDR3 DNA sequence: TGTGCCAGCAGGAGGGAGGATCCCTTAGGCTACAATGAGCAGTTCTTC. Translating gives CASRREDPLGYNEQFF.